These 12 T cell receptor beta chains were sequenced from one sample in a study of breast tumors, draining lymph nodes, adjacent tissues (dated by TCRdb to the mid-2010s). Library creation used multiplex PCR. Sequencing relied on an Illumina HiSeq 2000. TCRdb passed the public sequencing reads through fastp at Q25 and MiXCR, retaining productive beta sequences. CDR3 protein duplicates are merged, each entry listing the most common genes and DNA. This sample gives about 150,000 distinct CDR3 sequences in total; approximately 32% of them show up just once. The top ten clonotypes cover about 2.3% of the sample. Lymph node samples came from the axillary draining lymph nodes of breast cancer patients. Material: axillary lymph node tissue. The receptor set was obtained from a female donor with breast cancer. Some clones in this sample may be carry-over from other donors' samples.

This clonotype has more than one count but fewer than ten. This chain connects TRBV14 to TRBJ1-1, with D unresolved. Trimming stripped 6 bases from V and 5 bases from J, with 4 bases between. CDR3 size: 10 residues. Germline V gene lookup returns CDR1 SGHDN and CDR2 FVKESK. The DNA for the CDR3 is TGTGCCAGCAGTGAAACTGAAGCTTTCTTT. Translated, it gives CASSETEAFF.

The chain has TRBV6-2 or TRBV6-3 and TRBJ2-7, with 9 bases fitting TRBD2. This CDR3 has 16 amino acids. Germline V lookup: CDR1 MNHEY, CDR2 SVGEGT. CDR3 amino acids: CASSHSGGGGAYEQYV. CDR3 DNA: TGTGCCAGCAGTCACTCAGGTGGCGGGGGGGCCTACGAGCAGTACGTC.

This clonotype has at least ten counts. This CDR3 reads CASISTNRFAGELFF. The CDR3 DNA reads as TGTGCCAGCATCTCAACAAACCGTTTCGCCGGGGAGCTGTTTTTT. The V call is TRBV6-1, the J call TRBJ2-2; D call uncertain. Per germline, CDR1 MNHNS and CDR2 SASEGT. V shed 7 bases and J shed 6 bases, with 18 bases lying between them. The CDR3 runs to 15 residues.

Of note for this clonotype: Possible read error: a much larger clone is one base away. V is TRBV5-5 and J is TRBJ1-5, with D maybe TRBD1 (5 bases). The CDR3 runs 15 residues. Germline loops: CDR1 SGHKS, CDR2 YYEKEE (reference sequence). The CDR3 sequence: CASNLGRLGNQPQHF. The CDR3 DNA reads as TGTGCCAGCAACTTGGGGCGTCTGGGCAATCAGCCCCAGCATTTT.

V gene TRBV7-3 combines with J gene TRBJ2-5, with 16 bases lining up with TRBD2. The CDR3 contains 19 residues. Germline V gene sequence: CDR1 SGHTA, CDR2 FQGTGA. J lost 5 bases, V lost 1 base, and 10 bases had no gene match. CDR3 coding DNA: TGTGCCAGCAGCTTAAACCCGGGACTAGCGGGGGGGCCAGCCGAGACCCAGTACTTC. This encodes CASSLNPGLAGGPAETQYF.

This clonotype has a handful of counts. A much larger clone sits a single nucleotide away, making a read error possible. This sequence joins TRBV20-1 and TRBJ2-2; TRBD1 aligns across 7 bases. The length of the CDR3 is 15 residues. Per the germline V gene, CDR1 is DFQATT and CDR2 is SNEGSKA (reference sequence). The DNA for the CDR3 is TGCAGTGCTAGAGCCATAGGGACAGCCACCGGGGAGCCGTTTTTT. Its protein is CSARAIGTATGEPFF.

This clonotype was observed a single time. Since no conserved phenylalanine or tryptophan closes the CDR3, a read error is the likely cause. The V gene is TRBV9, the J gene TRBJ1-2, with D maybe TRBD1 (6 bases). The CDR3 runs 13 residues. With 3 bases removed from V and 4 bases from J, the gap between germline ends came to 10 bases. The V gene's germline CDR1 is SGDLS and CDR2 YYNGEE. The CDR3 DNA reads as TGTGCCAGCAGCGGACAGGACTTCTATGGCTACACCTCC. This gives the protein CASSGQDFYGYTS.

This clonotype was seen many times. The V gene is TRBV12-3 or TRBV12-4, the J gene TRBJ2-5; either TRBD1 or TRBD2 may fit D (6 bases each). The V end lost 6 bases, the J end lost 2 bases, and 25 bases lay between the germline ends. The CDR3 sequence is 18 residues long. CDR3 amino acids: CASSLVGGLRTDQETQYF. CDR3 DNA sequence: TGTGCCAGCAGCCTTGTTGGGGGGCTAAGGACGGATCAAGAGACCCAGTACTTC.

This clonotype was seen ten or more times. A read error may explain this, as a much larger clone is one base away. This likely comes from a read error, as the CDR3 has no conserved phenylalanine or tryptophan at its end. The chain combines TRBV12-3 or TRBV12-4 with TRBJ2-1; maybe TRBD1 (6 bases). The V gene lost 5 bases and the J gene lost 9 bases, with 11 bases spanning the gap. The CDR3 extends over 12 amino acids. CDR3 sequence: CASSRQEREQFV. The CDR3, as DNA: TGTGCCAGCAGTCGACAGGAGCGTGAGCAGTTCGTC.

This clonotype was detected ten times or more. The chain is built from TRBV5-1 and TRBJ2-6; D is unresolved. The V end was cut by 4 bases, the J end by 0 bases, with 11 bases between. This CDR3 is 16 amino acids long. Germline CDR1 reads SGHRS; CDR2 reads YFSETQ. This chain's CDR3 is CASSPRLLSGANVLTF. In DNA form, the CDR3 reads TGCGCCAGCAGCCCCCGACTGCTCTCTGGGGCCAACGTCCTGACTTTC.

The chain couples TRBV15 to TRBJ1-2; 7 bases line up with TRBD1. Per germline, CDR1 LNHNV and CDR2 YYDKDF (reference sequence). The CDR3 runs to 15 residues. Trimming took 3 bases from V and 4 from J; bases not matched to a gene: 8. The CDR3 reads CATSSSRDRSYGYTF. CDR3 DNA: TGTGCCACCAGCAGCAGCCGGGACAGAAGCTATGGCTACACCTTC.

This clonotype was seen a few times. A much larger clone differs from this one at a single base, so this may be a read error. The V gene is TRBV20-1, the J gene TRBJ2-3; perhaps TRBD1 as D (5 bases). This CDR3 has 12 amino acids. Germline V lookup: CDR1 DFQATT, CDR2 SNEGSKA (reference sequence). The CDR3 DNA reads TGCAGTGCTAGGGACAACACATATACGCCGTATTTT. This encodes CSARDNTYTPYF.